This is a list of T cell receptor beta chains from one sample in a study of human thymus T cells. Profiled with immunoSEQ multiplex PCR; TCRdb holds only in-frame clones, not every one. The sample carries around 70,000 clones, 95% recorded once. The sample consisted of thymus tissue. The receptors stem from a girl in the first two years of life with a congenital heart defect but otherwise immunologically healthy. The CDR3 runs from the conserved cysteine through the conserved F or W. The D gene is left open where the match is weak. Clone size, where shown, is once, few, many, or a class for clones that have expanded.

D: TRBD1; V: TRBV5-6; size: -; J: TRBJ1-3; CDR3: CASSHTGTGGLGGNTIYF; DNA: TGTGCCAGCAGTCATACCGGGACAGGGGGCTTAGGTGGAAACACCATATATTTT
D: TRBD2; V: TRBV11-2; size: -; J: TRBJ2-3; CDR3: CASSLAQLAGITDTQYF; DNA: TGTGCCAGCAGCTTAGCGCAGCTAGCGGGGATTACAGATACGCAGTATTTT
D: -; V: TRBV28; size: -; J: TRBJ2-1; CDR3: CASSSVILGSQVRSYNEQFF; DNA: TGTGCCAGCAGTTCCGTTATCCTGGGTTCCCAAGTAAGGTCCTACAATGAGCAGTTCTTC
D: -; V: TRBV5-6; size: -; J: TRBJ2-2; CDR3: CASRGQNTGELFF; DNA: TGTGCCAGCAGAGGACAGAACACCGGGGAGCTGTTTTTT
D: -; V: TRBV30; size: once; J: TRBJ2-4; CDR3: CAARWLAVENIQYF; DNA: TGTGCCGCGCGCTGGTTAGCAGTAGAAAACATTCAGTACTTC
D: -; V: TRBV5-1; size: -; J: TRBJ2-4; CDR3: CASSAEGLAKNIQYF; DNA: TGCGCCAGCAGCGCAGAGGGACTAGCCAAAAACATTCAGTACTTC
D: TRBD1; V: TRBV19; size: -; J: TRBJ1-5; CDR3: CASSPQGQLKYQPQHF; DNA: TGTGCCAGTAGTCCCCAGGGACAGCTGAAGTATCAGCCCCAGCATTTT
D: -; V: TRBV28; size: -; J: TRBJ2-4; CDR3: CASSSYHPRRSPAKNIQYF; DNA: TGTGCCAGCAGTTCCTACCATCCGAGGAGGTCTCCAGCCAAAAACATTCAGTACTTC
D: TRBD2; V: TRBV2; size: -; J: TRBJ2-7; CDR3: CASSALSGRESYEQYF; DNA: TGTGCCAGCAGTGCCCTTAGCGGGAGAGAGTCCTACGAGCAGTACTTC
D: -; V: TRBV19; size: -; J: TRBJ1-2; CDR3: CASSSPGYFLLYGYTF; DNA: TGTGCCAGTAGTTCCCCCGGCTACTTTCTTCTCTATGGCTACACCTTC
D: TRBD2; V: TRBV10-2; size: once; J: TRBJ2-5; CDR3: CASRTGLAGREETQYF; DNA: TGCGCCAGCAGGACGGGACTAGCGGGAAGGGAAGAGACCCAGTACTTC
D: -; V: TRBV5-1; size: -; J: TRBJ1-2; CDR3: CASSLDWTGWGYTF; DNA: TGCGCCAGCAGCTTGGACTGGACGGGTTGGGGCTACACCTTC
D: -; V: TRBV28; size: -; J: TRBJ2-1; CDR3: CASSFRPGTFPYNEQFF; DNA: TGTGCCAGCAGTTTCAGGCCGGGGACTTTTCCCTACAATGAGCAGTTCTTC
D: -; V: TRBV7-9; size: -; J: TRBJ2-3; CDR3: CASSYCTQRCTDTQYF; DNA: TGTGCCAGCAGCTACTGTACCCAGCGGTGCACAGATACGCAGTATTTT
D: -; V: TRBV5-8; size: -; J: TRBJ1-5; CDR3: CASSLPPKVRTPNQPQHF; DNA: TGTGCCAGCAGCTTGCCCCCCAAGGTTAGGACACCAAATCAGCCCCAGCATTTT
D: TRBD2; V: TRBV18; size: -; J: TRBJ2-4; CDR3: CASSPGSGEAKNIQYF; DNA: TGTGCCAGCTCACCTGGTAGCGGGGAAGCCAAAAACATTCAGTACTTC
D: -; V: TRBV19; size: -; J: TRBJ2-7; CDR3: CASSMGREYEQYF; DNA: TGTGCCAGTAGTATGGGGCGGGAATACGAGCAGTACTTC
D: -; V: TRBV10-2; size: -; J: TRBJ1-4; CDR3: CASGDDLGHLYANEKLFF; DNA: TGCGCCAGCGGAGACGATTTGGGACACTTATACGCTAATGAAAAACTGTTTTTT
D: -; V: TRBV6-1; size: -; J: TRBJ1-4; CDR3: CASSEARGAREKLFF; DNA: TGTGCCAGCAGTGAAGCGAGGGGGGCGCGGGAAAAACTGTTTTTT
D: -; V: TRBV18; size: once; J: TRBJ1-2; CDR3: CASSRALSYTF; DNA: TGTGCCAGCTCACGGGCTTTGAGCTACACCTTC
D: TRBD1; V: TRBV5-5; size: -; J: TRBJ1-1; CDR3: CASSVDRANTEAFF; DNA: TGTGCCAGCAGCGTAGACAGGGCGAACACTGAAGCTTTCTTT
D: -; V: TRBV4-3; size: -; J: TRBJ1-2; CDR3: CASSQESRCGYGYTF; DNA: TGCGCCAGCAGCCAAGAATCCCGGTGCGGATATGGCTACACCTTC
D: TRBD2; V: TRBV6-5; size: -; J: TRBJ2-7; CDR3: CASSCRLAGDNEQYF; DNA: TGTGCCAGCAGTTGCCGACTAGCGGGGGATAATGAGCAGTACTTC
D: TRBD2; V: TRBV29-1; size: -; J: TRBJ2-7; CDR3: CSVELGTRFHHEQYF; DNA: TGCAGCGTTGAGTTGGGGACTAGGTTCCACCACGAGCAGTACTTC